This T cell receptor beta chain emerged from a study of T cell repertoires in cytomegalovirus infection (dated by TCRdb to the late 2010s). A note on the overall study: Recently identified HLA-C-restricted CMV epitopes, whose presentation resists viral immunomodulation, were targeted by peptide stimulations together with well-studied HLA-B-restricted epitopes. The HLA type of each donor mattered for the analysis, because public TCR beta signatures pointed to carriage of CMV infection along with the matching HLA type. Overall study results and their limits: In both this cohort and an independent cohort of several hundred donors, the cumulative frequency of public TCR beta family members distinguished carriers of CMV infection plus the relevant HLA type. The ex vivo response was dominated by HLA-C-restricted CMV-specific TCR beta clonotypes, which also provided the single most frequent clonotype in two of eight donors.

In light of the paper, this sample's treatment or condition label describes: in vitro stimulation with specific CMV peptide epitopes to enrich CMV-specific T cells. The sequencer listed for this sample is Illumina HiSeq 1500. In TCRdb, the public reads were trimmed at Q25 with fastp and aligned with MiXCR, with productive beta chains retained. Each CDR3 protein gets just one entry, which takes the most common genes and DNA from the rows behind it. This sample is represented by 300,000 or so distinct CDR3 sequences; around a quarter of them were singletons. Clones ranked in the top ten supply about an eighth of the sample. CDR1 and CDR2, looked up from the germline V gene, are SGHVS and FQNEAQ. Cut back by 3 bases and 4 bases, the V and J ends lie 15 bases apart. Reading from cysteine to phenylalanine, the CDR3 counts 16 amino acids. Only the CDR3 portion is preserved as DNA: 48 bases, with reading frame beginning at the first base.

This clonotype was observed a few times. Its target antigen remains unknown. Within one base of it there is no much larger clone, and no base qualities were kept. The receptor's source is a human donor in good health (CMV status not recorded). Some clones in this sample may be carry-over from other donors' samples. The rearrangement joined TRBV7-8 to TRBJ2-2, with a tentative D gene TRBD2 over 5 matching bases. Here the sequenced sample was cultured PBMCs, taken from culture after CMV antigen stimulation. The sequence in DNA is TGTGCCAGCAGCTTCCGGGGATCTGGGCTCACCGGGGAGCTGTTTTTT. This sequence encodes CASSFRGSGLTGELFF.